These 20 T cell receptor beta chains were all obtained from the same sample, sequenced in a study of cytomegalovirus exposure and HLA in healthy donors. The data were produced by immunoSEQ multiplex PCR, yet TCRdb's version contains in-frame clones alone and is incomplete. The sample includes 45,000 to 55,000 clones, 88% of them seen just once. Material for sequencing was PBMCs. The receptors shown here come from a woman aged 25 to 45 in good health and CMV-seronegative.

The chain combines TRBV2 with TRBJ2-1; 7 positions match TRBD1. The CDR3 runs to 15 residues. CDR1 is SNHLY and CDR2 is FYNNEI in the germline V gene. V lost 4 bases, J lost 9 bases, and 12 bases stayed unmatched. CDR3: CASSVIEGAGGEQFF. CDR3 nucleotide sequence: TGTGCCAGCAGTGTAATAGAGGGGGCCGGCGGTGAGCAGTTCTTC.

The chain uses TRBV7-2 and TRBJ2-7; 9 bases fit TRBD1. The CDR3 has 15 amino acids. The germline gives CDR1 SGHTA, CDR2 FQGNSA. The V and J ends lost 0 bases and 5 bases, in that order; junction bases with no gene match: 5. CDR3 nucleotides: TGTGCCAGCAGCTTAGCCGGGACAGGGCTCGACGAGCAGTACTTC. Translated: CASSLAGTGLDEQYF.

The CDR3 nucleotides are TGTGCCAGCAGCCCCCTACACAGGGAAGGTGAGCAGTTCTTC. This sequence encodes CASSPLHREGEQFF. The chain joins TRBV6-6 to TRBJ2-1; D might be TRBD1 (6 bases). Germline CDR1 is MNHNY and CDR2 is SVGAGI (reference sequence). V lost 6 bases to trimming and J lost 9 bases, with 18 bases between them. This CDR3 is 14 amino acids long.

The rearrangement links TRBV6-1 to TRBJ1-2; D perhaps matches TRBD1 (6 bases). The V gene lost 8 bases and the J gene lost 1 base, with 17 bases spanning the gap. Per germline, CDR1 MNHNS and CDR2 SASEGT. The CDR3 has 15 amino acids. The CDR3 is CASSQDRAFNYGYTF. Here the CDR3 DNA reads TGTGCCAGCTCACAGGACAGAGCCTTTAACTATGGCTACACCTTC.

The chain recombines TRBV2 with TRBJ1-4; D not certain. The CDR3 sequence is 16 residues long. Looked up from germline, CDR1 is SNHLY and CDR2 is FYNNEI. Trimming left V 6 bases short and J 3 bases short, with 17 bases between. The chain's CDR3 is CASRARTVGANEKLFF. The CDR3 nucleotides read TGTGCCAGCAGAGCTCGGACGGTCGGGGCTAATGAAAAACTGTTTTTT.

This clone was seen once. The chain has TRBV7-6 and TRBJ1-2; 9 bases line up with TRBD1. Germline loops: CDR1 SGHVS, CDR2 FNYEAQ. This CDR3 has 14 residues. Trimming cost V 5 bases and J 6 bases; bases outside gene matches: 7. The CDR3: CASSGGQGSHGYTF. The CDR3 DNA is TGTGCCAGCAGCGGGGGACAGGGAAGCCATGGCTACACCTTC.

The genes are TRBV6-1 and TRBJ1-2; D unresolved. There are 10 residues in the CDR3. Germline V lookup: CDR1 MNHNS, CDR2 SASEGT. DNA of the CDR3: TGTGCGGGCTTTTCCGATGGCTACACCTTC. Amino acids: CAGFSDGYTF.

V is TRBV15 and J is TRBJ2-7; 8 bases are a match to TRBD2. The CDR3 spans 14 residues. Germline CDR1 reads LNHNV; CDR2 reads YYDKDF (reference sequence). Germline trimming cut 0 bases from V and 4 bases from J; bases unmatched to any gene: 2. CDR3 protein: CATSRDRGGYEQYF. CDR3 DNA: TGTGCCACCAGCAGAGATCGCGGGGGGTACGAGCAGTACTTC.

The gene calls are TRBV27 and TRBJ2-5; D ambiguous. Germline V gene sequence: CDR1 MNHEY, CDR2 SMNVEV (reference sequence). Trimming took off 6 bases at V and 4 bases at J, with 12 bases between the two ends. CDR3 length: 13 amino acids. CDR3 in DNA: TGTGCCAGCAGCCCCTTTTCGGGAGAGACCCAGTACTTC. Protein product: CASSPFSGETQYF.

The CDR3 here is CASSFEWTDTQYF. The CDR3 DNA is TGTGCCAGCAGCTTTGAGTGGACAGATACGCAGTATTTT. The V and J genes are TRBV7-9 and TRBJ2-3; D is unclear. CDR1 is SEHNR and CDR2 is FQNEAQ in the germline V gene (reference sequence). Deletions cut 3 bases from V and 3 bases from J, with 7 bases between. The CDR3 consists of 13 residues.

In its sample, this clone was seen once. This chain connects TRBV28 to TRBJ1-5; tentatively, D is TRBD1 (5 bases). The CDR3 extends over 16 amino acids. Trimming took off 3 bases at V and 5 bases at J, with 17 bases between the two ends. CDR1 and CDR2 from the germline V gene are MDHEN and SYDVKM. Written as DNA, the CDR3 is TGTGCCAGCAGTTTCCCCGGGGCAGGGAGGCATCAGCCCCAGCATTTT. This translates into CASSFPGAGRHQPQHF.

The rearrangement joins TRBV27 to TRBJ1-1, with D hard to call. Looked up from germline, CDR1 is MNHEY and CDR2 is SMNVEV (reference sequence). Trimming cost V 0 bases and J 4 bases, with 12 bases left between them. This CDR3 contains 15 residues. CDR3 amino acids: CASSLSRSLGTEAFF. Here the CDR3 DNA reads TGTGCCAGCAGTTTATCGCGGAGCCTGGGCACTGAAGCTTTCTTT.

V gene TRBV7-8 combines with J gene TRBJ1-5; D call uncertain. Trimming stripped 0 bases from V and 2 bases from J, with 5 bases between. Germline V gene data show CDR1 as SGHVS and CDR2 as FQNEAQ. This CDR3 has 14 residues. Written as DNA, the CDR3 is TGTGCCAGCAGCTTAGCGAGCCGCAATCAGCCCCAGCATTTT. It yields the protein CASSLASRNQPQHF.

The DNA for the CDR3 is TGTGCCAGCAGCTCGACAGACAATCAGCCCCAGCATTTT. Its protein is CASSSTDNQPQHF. J is TRBJ1-5 and V is TRBV7-8; D possibly corresponds to TRBD1 (5 bases). Looked up from germline, CDR1 is SGHVS and CDR2 is FQNEAQ. This CDR3 is 13 amino acids long. V dropped 4 bases and J dropped 3 bases, with 7 bases sitting between them.

V and J are TRBV15 and TRBJ2-7; D gene uncertain. This CDR3 has 15 amino acids. V was shortened by 0 bases and J by 2 bases, with 11 bases between the two germline ends. Germline assignment: CDR1 LNHNV and CDR2 YYDKDF (reference sequence). The CDR3 here is CATSRDRQITYEQYF. Here the CDR3 DNA reads TGTGCCACCAGCAGAGATCGCCAGATAACCTACGAGCAGTACTTC. The complete variable domain, with remaining parts taken from reference TRBV15 and TRBJ2-7, reads DAMVIQNPRYQVTQFGKPVTLSCSQTLNHNVMYWYQQKSSQAPKLLFHYYDKDFNNEADTPDNFQSRRPNTSFCFLDIRSPGLGDTAMYLCATSRDRQITYEQYFGPGTRLTVT.

The V call is TRBV5-1, the J call TRBJ2-3; TRBD2 aligns across 14 bases. The length of the CDR3 is 16 residues. Trimming at V came to 6 bases and at J to 6 bases, leaving 9 bases not matched to a gene. Germline V gives CDR1 SGHRS, CDR2 YFSETQ. The chain's CDR3 is CASTPTSGRAGDTQYF. Here the CDR3 DNA reads TGCGCCAGCACCCCGACTAGCGGGAGGGCCGGGGATACGCAGTATTTT.

The chain carries TRBV7-2 and TRBJ2-1; 11 bases are a match to TRBD2. Germline lookup yields CDR1 SGHTA and CDR2 FQGNSA. The length of the CDR3 is 16 residues. Trimming removed 4 bases from V and 2 bases from J; junction bases left unmatched: 4. DNA for the CDR3: TGTGCCAGCAGCTCTAGCGGGAGGACTACCTACAATGAGCAGTTCTTC. It codes for CASSSSGRTTYNEQFF.

The chain recombines TRBV5-6 with TRBJ1-2, with 7 nucleotides matching TRBD1. The V segment lost 3 bases and the J segment 5 bases; nucleotides outside the gene matches: 7. CDR1 and CDR2 from the germline V gene are SGHDT and YYEEEE. CDR3 length: 14 residues. The CDR3: CASSSGQAGYGYTF. The CDR3 DNA sequence: TGTGCCAGCAGCTCTGGACAGGCCGGTTATGGCTACACCTTC.

The chain combines TRBV6-6 with TRBJ2-7, with 10 bases matching TRBD2. The junction had 12 bases not matched to a gene; V was cut back by 6 bases and J by 4 bases. The CDR3 length is 16 residues. The germline V gene has CDR1 MNHNY and CDR2 SVGAGI (reference sequence). CDR3 protein: CASRTMTGTSDYEQYF. CDR3 sequence (DNA): TGTGCCAGCAGGACTATGACCGGGACTAGCGATTACGAGCAGTACTTC.

Only one count was recorded for this clone. V gene TRBV7-9 combines with J gene TRBJ2-7; 9 positions agree with TRBD1. V lost 4 bases and J lost 3; bases outside the gene matches: 7. Germline CDR1 reads SEHNR; CDR2 reads FQNEAQ (reference sequence). This CDR3 spans 15 amino acids. DNA of the CDR3: TGTGCCAGCAGCTGGGGGGACAGGGCGAACTACGAGCAGTACTTC. It yields the protein CASSWGDRANYEQYF. The full variable domain, in which reference TRBV7-9 and TRBJ2-7 provide the parts outside the CDR3, is DTGVSQNPRHKITKRGQNVTFRCDPISEHNRLYWYRQTLGQGPEFLTYFQNEAQLEKSRLLSDRFSAERPKGSFSTLEIQRTEQGDSAMYLCASSWGDRANYEQYFGPGTRLTVT.